The T cell receptor (beta chain) under discussion was sequenced for a study of blood T cell repertoires in COVID-19. The protocol was immunoSEQ multiplex PCR, while the TCRdb copy is restricted to in-frame clones and leaves out a portion. There are tens of thousands of clones in the sample; approximately 86% occur only once, and 55% to 60% lies in the top ten. A few counts support this clone. The sample holds other DNA sequences that translate to the same CDR3. CDR3 length: 14 amino acids. The V and J ends lost 5 bases and 0 bases respectively, with 10 bases between them. CDR1 is MNHEY and CDR2 is SVGAGI in the germline V gene.

The sample taken for sequencing was peripheral blood. This TCR was sampled from a man in his sixties or seventies with acute or convalescent COVID-19. V is TRBV6-5 and J is TRBJ1-1, with D maybe TRBD1 (5 bases). As DNA, the CDR3 is TGTGCCAGCAGTACAGGCCGAATGAACACTGAAGCTTTCTTT. As protein: CASSTGRMNTEAFF.